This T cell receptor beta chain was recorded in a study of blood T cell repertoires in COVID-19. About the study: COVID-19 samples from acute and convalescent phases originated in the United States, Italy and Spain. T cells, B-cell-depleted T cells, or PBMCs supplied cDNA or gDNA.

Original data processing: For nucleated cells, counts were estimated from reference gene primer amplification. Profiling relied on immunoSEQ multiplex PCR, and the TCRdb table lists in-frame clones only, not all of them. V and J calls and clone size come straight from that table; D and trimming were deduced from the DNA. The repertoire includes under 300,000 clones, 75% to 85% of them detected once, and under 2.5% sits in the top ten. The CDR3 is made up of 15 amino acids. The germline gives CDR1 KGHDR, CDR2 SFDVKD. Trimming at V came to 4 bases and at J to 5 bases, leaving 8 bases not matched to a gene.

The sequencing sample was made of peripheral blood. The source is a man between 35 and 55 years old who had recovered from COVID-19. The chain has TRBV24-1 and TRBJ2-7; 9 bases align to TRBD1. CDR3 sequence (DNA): TGTGCCACCAGTGACATGGACAGGGGTGACCACGAGCAGTACTTC. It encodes CATSDMDRGDHEQYF.